These 14 T cell receptor beta chains came from one sample sequenced in a study of cytomegalovirus exposure and HLA in healthy donors. Only in-frame clones appear in the TCRdb table, and some are missing; sequencing was by immunoSEQ multiplex PCR. This table holds 200,000 to 250,000 clones, less than 90% found once. The sequencing sample was made of PBMCs. Source of these receptors: a woman aged 18-30 years in good health and CMV-seronegative.

The genes are TRBV5-1 and TRBJ2-2; D gene unclear. In germline, CDR1 is SGHRS, CDR2 YFSETQ. The V and J ends lost 2 bases and 3 bases respectively, with 5 bases between them. The CDR3 runs 13 residues. The CDR3 DNA sequence: TGCGCCAGCAGCTTATCAGACACCGGGGAGCTGTTTTTT. Its translation: CASSLSDTGELFF.

The chain uses TRBV9 and TRBJ2-1; 10 bases match TRBD2. This CDR3 contains 14 residues. J lost 8 bases, V lost 3 bases, and 5 bases had no gene match. Germline lookup yields CDR1 SGDLS and CDR2 YYNGEE. DNA for the CDR3: TGTGCCAGCAGCGCCATCAGCGGGGGGGATGAGCAGTTCTTC. The encoded protein is CASSAISGGDEQFF.

The V call is TRBV9, the J call TRBJ2-7; D gene unclear. The germline V gene has CDR1 SGDLS and CDR2 YYNGEE. This CDR3 spans 13 amino acids. The V and J ends lost 0 bases and 3 bases respectively, with 7 bases between them. CDR3 DNA sequence: TGTGCCAGCAGCGTAGAGGCTGGCTACGAGCAGTACTTC. Translation: CASSVEAGYEQYF. The whole variable domain, remainder taken from reference TRBV9 and TRBJ2-7, is DSGVTQTPKHLITATGQRVTLRCSPRSGDLSVYWYQQSLDQGLQFLIQYYNGEERAKGNILERFSAQQFPDLHSELNLSSLELGDSALYFCASSVEAGYEQYFGPGTRLTVT.

The chain joins TRBV7-9 to TRBJ2-3; D not certain. Germline loops: CDR1 SEHNR, CDR2 FQNEAQ (reference sequence). Trimming took 10 bases from V and 0 from J, leaving 17 bases between them. The CDR3 spans 15 residues. As DNA, the CDR3 is TGTGCCACCCCCAACGTTCTAGGGAGCACAGATACGCAGTATTTT. As protein: CATPNVLGSTDTQYF.

The chain is built from TRBV28 and TRBJ2-1, with TRBD2 matching 8 bases. V shed 3 bases, J shed 6 bases, and the junction held 4 bases outside the gene matches. This CDR3 is built from 14 residues. From germline, CDR1 is MDHEN and CDR2 SYDVKM. The DNA of the CDR3 is TGTGCCAGCAGTTTCGAAGCGGGAGTCAATGAGCAGTTCTTC. Amino acids: CASSFEAGVNEQFF.

Note on this clone: Other DNA sequences in this sample translate to the same CDR3. This chain links TRBV7-8 with TRBJ2-2; tentative D call: TRBD2 (6 bases). Germline assignment: CDR1 SGHVS and CDR2 FQNEAQ. The CDR3 totals 16 residues. Between the trimmed V and J ends, which lost 1 base and 5 bases, there was a span of 14 bases. CDR3 loop: CASSLGGGLWTGELFF. CDR3 DNA: TGTGCCAGCAGCTTAGGTGGGGGGTTGTGGACCGGGGAGCTGTTTTTT.

This clone turned up a few times. The chain employs TRBV28 and TRBJ1-5; perhaps TRBD1 as D (5 bases). With 1 base removed from V and 5 bases from J, the gap between germline ends came to 9 bases. The CDR3 covers 14 residues. Per the germline V gene, CDR1 is MDHEN and CDR2 is SYDVKM. CDR3 nucleotide sequence: TGTGCCAGCAGTTTATTGGGGGAGGATCAGCCCCAGCATTTT. It codes for CASSLLGEDQPQHF.

This clone was seen more than once but under ten times. CDR3 amino acids: CATSRDRNQPQHF. Written as DNA, the CDR3 is TGTGCCACCAGCAGAGACCGCAATCAGCCCCAGCATTTT. This chain connects TRBV15 to TRBJ1-5; no reliable D call. This CDR3 has 13 residues. Germline V lookup: CDR1 LNHNV, CDR2 YYDKDF (reference sequence). Trimming removed 0 bases at V and 2 bases at J, with 2 bases between.

The chain has TRBV2 and TRBJ1-2; D ambiguous. Trimming removed 0 bases at V and 5 bases at J, with 22 bases between. CDR1 is SNHLY and CDR2 is FYNNEI in the germline V gene. The CDR3 totals 18 residues. CDR3 in DNA: TGTGCCAGCAGTGAAGCGCGAACGTCAATCTGGCGACGGTATGGCTACACCTTC. Translating it yields CASSEARTSIWRRYGYTF.

V is TRBV29-1 and J is TRBJ1-2, with TRBD1 as a possible D gene (5 bases). V lost 0 bases, J lost 3 bases, and 11 bases lay in between. Per the germline V gene, CDR1 is SQVTM and CDR2 is ANQGSEA. The CDR3 is 14 residues long. CDR3 residues: CSVEDPAGYYGYTF. The CDR3 region has the DNA TGCAGCGTTGAAGATCCGGCAGGGTACTATGGCTACACCTTC.

The V call is TRBV4-2, the J call TRBJ2-7, with D perhaps TRBD2 (6 bases). V was pared by 0 bases and J by 1 base, with 10 bases between. From germline, CDR1 is LGHNA and CDR2 YNFKEQ. The CDR3 is made up of 15 amino acids. The CDR3 protein is CASSQEWGTSYEQYF. The CDR3 DNA follows: TGTGCCAGCAGCCAAGAGTGGGGGACTTCCTACGAGCAGTACTTC.

The chain couples TRBV7-3 to TRBJ2-1; 15 bases are shared with TRBD2. Germline V lookup: CDR1 SGHTA, CDR2 FQGTGA. CDR3 length equals 15 residues. V lost 5 bases and J lost 5; bases outside the gene matches: 1. This CDR3 reads CASSRTSGGDNEQFF. The CDR3 DNA reads as TGTGCCAGCAGCCGGACTAGCGGGGGGGACAATGAGCAGTTCTTC.

The rearrangement links TRBV27 to TRBJ1-5; D ambiguous. Trimming cost V 4 bases and J 9 bases, with 13 bases left between them. This CDR3 has 13 residues. From germline, CDR1 is MNHEY and CDR2 SMNVEV (reference sequence). The CDR3, as DNA: TGTGCCAGCAGTTCGAATACCCGTTGGCCCCAGCATTTT. Translation: CASSSNTRWPQHF.

This chain connects TRBV5-5 to TRBJ2-7; D gene uncertain. The V gene lost 0 bases and the J gene lost 1 base, with 8 bases spanning the gap. The germline gives CDR1 SGHKS, CDR2 YYEKEE (reference sequence). The CDR3 sequence is 14 residues long. In DNA form, the CDR3 reads TGTGCCAGCAGCTTGGATGGTCGGTCCTACGAGCAGTACTTC. Translation: CASSLDGRSYEQYF.